This paragraph reports one TCR beta chain. These data originate in a study of blood T cell repertoires in COVID-19. Looking at the study overall: Researchers got acute and convalescent COVID-19 samples from the United States, Italy and Spain.

Libraries were prepared by immunoSEQ multiplex PCR; TCRdb keeps only in-frame clonotypes and omits some of them. In the table there are approximately 380,000 clones, around 84% of which are singletons. The material sequenced was peripheral blood. The TCR originated in a woman aged 18-29 years with acute or convalescent COVID-19.

Here the CDR3 DNA reads TGTGCCAGCGGGACTAGCGGGAAATCTGTGCATACGCAGTATTTT. Its protein product is CASGTSGKSVHTQYF. The chain has TRBV6-5 and TRBJ2-3; 13 nucleotides line up with TRBD2. The ends lost 8 bases at V and 7 bases at J; junction bases unmatched: 9. The CDR3 has 15 amino acids. Per the germline V gene, CDR1 is MNHEY and CDR2 is SVGAGI.